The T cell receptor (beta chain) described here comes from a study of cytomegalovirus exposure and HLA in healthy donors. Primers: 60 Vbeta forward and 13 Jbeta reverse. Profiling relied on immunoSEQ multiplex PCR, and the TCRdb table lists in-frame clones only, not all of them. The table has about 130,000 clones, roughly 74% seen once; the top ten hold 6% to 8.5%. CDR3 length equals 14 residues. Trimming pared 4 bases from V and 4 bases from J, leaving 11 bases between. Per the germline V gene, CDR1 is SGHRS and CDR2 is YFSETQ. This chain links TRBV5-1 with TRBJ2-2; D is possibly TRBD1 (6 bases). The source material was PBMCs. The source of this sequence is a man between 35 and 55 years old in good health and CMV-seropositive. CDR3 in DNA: TGCGCCAGCAGCCCTGGACAGCCCACCGGGGAGCTGTTTTTT. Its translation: CASSPGQPTGELFF.